This T cell receptor (beta chain) was recorded in a study of beta chain features in type 1 diabetes (dated by TCRdb to the late 2010s). For context, the study as a whole: No differences in mean age, gender distribution, total cell number or subset yield were found between patients and healthy donors. A total of 100 million to 110 million sorted cells were examined across all samples, and a strong correlation was observed between cell number per subset and RNA yield. In the study, TCRB repertoires of sorted circulating CD4+ T cell subsets from recently diagnosed type 1 diabetes patients were compared with those of matched healthy donors. Regulatory and stem cell-like memory subsets were obtained from only 8 patients and roughly eight healthy donors, while naive and central memory subsets were obtained from all 30 or so donors. The study at large found these results: Shorter templates might have been favored by PCR, but patient and control samples were amplified and corrected together, so both groups would have been affected equally by any skew. HLA sub-analyses involved small numbers of individuals, so any influence of HLA type on TCRB rearrangement remained unresolved. Naive, central memory and regulatory TCRB repertoires appeared to be more alike among patients than among healthy donors. In all four CD4+ subsets, TCRB CDR3 length was moderately but significantly shorter in type 1 diabetes patients. Patients with type 1 diabetes made fewer insertions and deleted more nucleotides at VDJ recombination sites, implying thymic rearrangement abnormalities. Sequencing cDNA rather than genomic DNA could over-represent highly expressing activated cells, although activation and CD3 levels did not differ between groups.

From each donor, a single peripheral blood sample of around 120 mL on average was drawn into heparinised tubes. Using a panel that included CD45RO, CCR7, CD25, CD127, CD95 and CD27, naive, central memory, regulatory and stem cell-like memory CD4+ T cells were sorted on a BD FACSAria II. Every sorted population had a purity above 95%. PBMCs were separated immediately by Lymphoprep density gradient centrifugation and were stained directly, without being cultured. So that batch effects would be minimized, each experiment stained and sorted samples in pairs, pairing one healthy donor with one patient. Via the germline V gene, CDR1 is MDHEN and CDR2 SYDVKM. Taken from cysteine to phenylalanine, the CDR3 has 19 residues. The CDR3 DNA has 57 bases and is translated from base 1. The V end gives up 6 bases and the J end 4 bases, leaving 16 bases in the junction not matched to a gene. As for this clone: This clone's antigen is unknown. Base quality data are lacking; no much larger clone is found one base away.

The High Capacity cDNA Reverse Transcription Kit was used to reverse transcribe all of the isolated RNA, meaning that expressed TCRB transcripts were what got sequenced. For stem cell-like memory T cell samples, survey-depth immunoSEQ sequencing was used, averaging about 970,000 total reads per sample. After sorted cells were lysed in RLT buffer, RNA was extracted with DNase-treated RNeasy Micro or Mini kits, with the choice depending on cell number. To prevent cross-contamination, each cell subset was processed individually, whereas patient and healthy donor samples were processed jointly. TCRB sequences were amplified from cDNA with the immunoSEQ multiplex PCR, producing 87-bp fragments spanning the CDR3 region. The amplicons were sequenced using the Illumina HiSeq platform. Per the source publication's procedure: Synthetic template baselines were used to correct PCR bias computationally, reads within Hamming distance 2 were collapsed, and singletons that could not be merged were discarded. Reads were aligned against IMGT so that V, D and J genes, CDR3 length and insertions or deletions at six rearrangement sites could be assigned. Within each subset, clonotype counts were normalized to sorted cell number, and only after that were true diversity and Gini coefficients computed with the tcR R package. The overlap coefficient, calculated on TCRB nucleotide sequences, was used to measure repertoire sharing. In TCRdb, the immuneACCESS table is reduced to in-frame sequences with V and J assigned. These tables do not hold every clone; where another copy was compared, an unresolved V gene accounts for under half, and the others remain unexplained. V, J and clone size were drawn from that table, and D and trimming were deduced from the DNA. The sample records 110,000 or so clones, 40% of which are singletons. The top ten clonotypes cover roughly 0.07% of the sample.

Sequencing used stem cell memory CD4+ T cells from blood. This sample's cell subset or site label indicates: stem cell-like memory CD4+ T cells. The receptor's source is a woman aged 18-29 years in good health. This chain joins TRBV28 to TRBJ2-5; TRBD2 lines up with 14 middle nucleotides. The CDR3 is CASRPFQGLAGVFRETQYF. The DNA reads as follows: TGTGCCAGCAGACCCTTTCAGGGACTAGCGGGAGTGTTTCGAGAGACCCAGTACTTC. The full variable domain, with segments outside the CDR3 supplied by the reference TRBV28 and TRBJ2-5 proteins, appears as DVKVTQSSRYLVKRTGEKVFLECVQDMDHENMFWYRQDPGLGLRLIYFSYDVKMKEKGDIPEGYSVSREKKERFSLILESASTNQTSMYLCASRPFQGLAGVFRETQYFGPGTRLLVL.